A single sample is the source of the 31 T cell receptor beta chains below, sequenced in a study of T cell responses to AZD1222 COVID-19 vaccine. Some clones are missing from TCRdb's copy, which holds only in-frame ones; the method was immunoSEQ multiplex PCR. The sample contains 100,000 to 150,000 clones, about 89% of which appear only once. The sequences come from peripheral blood, collected on day 0 of AZD1222 vaccination. Receptors originate from an adult in good health.

This clone was detected a few times. This chain joins TRBV7-3 and TRBJ2-2; 8 bases map to TRBD2. The CDR3 runs 15 residues. V shed 5 bases, J shed 6 bases, and the junction held 8 bases outside the gene matches. In germline, CDR1 is SGHTA, CDR2 FQGTGA. The DNA for the CDR3 is TGTGCCAGCAGCCCCGGGACTAGAGGGGCCGGGGAGCTGTTTTTT. This translates into CASSPGTRGAGELFF.

This rearrangement joins TRBV2 to TRBJ2-2; D is unresolved. V was trimmed by 6 bases and J by 3 bases, leaving 14 bases between them. The CDR3 length is 15 residues. Germline V gene sequence: CDR1 SNHLY, CDR2 FYNNEI. The CDR3 here is CASRSVAVYTGELFF. The CDR3 DNA is TGTGCCAGCAGGAGCGTTGCGGTTTACACCGGGGAGCTGTTTTTT.

The J gene is TRBJ2-5, the V gene TRBV5-4; 10 bases fit TRBD2. J was trimmed by 6 bases and V by 4 bases; bases with no gene match: 15. CDR1 and CDR2 from the germline V gene are SGHNT and YYREEE (reference sequence). This CDR3 contains 17 residues. CDR3 in amino acids: CASSPLRQRGGVKTQYF. The CDR3 DNA is TGTGCCAGCAGCCCGCTCCGACAGCGGGGGGGCGTAAAGACCCAGTACTTC. Drawing the rest from reference TRBV5-4 and TRBJ2-5, the complete variable domain is ETGVTQSPTHLIKTRGQQVTLRCSSQSGHNTVSWYQQALGQGPQFIFQYYREEENGRGNFPPRFSGLQFPNYSSELNVNALELDDSALYLCASSPLRQRGGVKTQYFGPGTRLLVL.

This chain uses TRBV6-1 with TRBJ2-3; TRBD2 might be the D (6 bases). Per the germline V gene, CDR1 is MNHNS and CDR2 is SASEGT. There are 15 residues in the CDR3. Trimming took 0 bases from V and 2 from J, leaving 9 bases between them. Here the CDR3 DNA reads TGTGCCAGCAGTGAAGCGCCGGGGGTCACAGATACGCAGTATTTT. It yields the protein CASSEAPGVTDTQYF.

On this clone: Other DNA sequences in the sample encode the same CDR3. The chain links TRBV4-1 to TRBJ1-1; TRBD1 is a possible D gene (5 bases). There are 13 residues in the CDR3. V shed 3 bases and J shed 11 bases, with 16 bases lying between them. CDR1 and CDR2 (germline): MGHRA, YSYEKL. The DNA of the CDR3 is TGCGCCAGCAGCCAGGACCCTTGGGGGAACGCTTTCTTT. Its protein product is CASSQDPWGNAFF.

The J gene is TRBJ2-5, the V gene TRBV5-4; D may correspond to TRBD1 or TRBD2 (5 bases each). CDR3 length equals 16 residues. Germline V gene data show CDR1 as SGHNT and CDR2 as YYREEE (reference sequence). V was pared by 1 base and J by 4 bases, with 17 bases between. In DNA, the CDR3 is TGTGCCAGCAGCTTGCCGGGACCAAGGTTGATAGAGACCCAGTACTTC. It is translated as CASSLPGPRLIETQYF.

The rearrangement uses TRBV7-2 and TRBJ2-3; 8 positions match TRBD2. The CDR3 is 15 residues long. Germline lookup yields CDR1 SGHTA and CDR2 FQGNSA. V dropped 5 bases and J dropped 5; count of bases not matched to a gene: 9. CDR3 protein: CASSLTAGVRDTQYF. CDR3 in DNA: TGTGCCAGCAGCCTCACAGCGGGGGTGAGAGATACGCAGTATTTT.

V is TRBV5-8 and J is TRBJ2-4, with 7 bases aligning to TRBD1. The CDR3 sequence is 15 residues long. V gave up 5 bases and J gave up 8 bases; unmatched junction bases: 13. Germline CDR1 SGHTS, CDR2 YDEGEE. CDR3 in amino acids: CASRRQGSSVDIQYF. For the CDR3, the DNA is TGTGCCAGCAGGAGACAGGGCTCTTCGGTTGACATTCAGTACTTC.

The chain joins TRBV28 to TRBJ1-2, with a tentative D call TRBD1 (5 bases). The germline V gene has CDR1 MDHEN and CDR2 SYDVKM. The CDR3 length is 12 residues. With 10 bases removed from V and 4 bases from J, the gap between germline ends came to 13 bases. CDR3 sequence (DNA): TGTGCCACTGGAACAGGAGTCTATGGCTACACCTTC. It specifies CATGTGVYGYTF.

CDR3 sequence reads: CASSEGLKATQYF. As DNA, the CDR3 is TGTGCCAGTAGTGAGGGGTTGAAGGCTACGCAGTATTTT. The chain recombines TRBV19 with TRBJ2-3; the D gene could be TRBD1 or TRBD2 (5 bases each). Looked up from germline, CDR1 is LNHDA and CDR2 is SQIVND (reference sequence). The V and J ends lost 5 bases and 8 bases respectively, with 14 bases between them. This CDR3 is 13 amino acids long.

The rearrangement links TRBV7-9 to TRBJ2-6; TRBD1 might be the D (7 bases). Germline assignment: CDR1 SEHNR and CDR2 FQNEAQ (reference sequence). The CDR3 is 19 amino acids. The V end lost 1 base, the J end lost 4 bases, and 20 bases lay between the germline ends. The CDR3 loop is CASSLGGAGGFPGANVLTF. For the CDR3, the DNA is TGTGCCAGCAGCTTAGGAGGGGCAGGGGGGTTCCCCGGGGCCAACGTCCTGACTTTC. Looking up the rest from reference TRBV7-9 and TRBJ2-6 gives the full variable domain: DTGVSQNPRHKITKRGQNVTFRCDPISEHNRLYWYRQTLGQGPEFLTYFQNEAQLEKSRLLSDRFSAERPKGSFSTLEIQRTEQGDSAMYLCASSLGGAGGFPGANVLTFGAGSRLTVL.

This sequence joins TRBV4-2 and TRBJ1-2, with D hard to call. Trimming removed 3 bases from V and 6 bases from J, with 14 bases in between. Germline loops: CDR1 LGHNA, CDR2 YNFKEQ. The CDR3 has 14 amino acids. CDR3 DNA sequence: TGTGCCAGCAGCCAGGCCTCGCAGGACCATGGCTACACCTTC. It is translated as CASSQASQDHGYTF.

This clone was recorded only once. Mismatch with germline at one junction end may stem from a read error. The V and J genes are TRBV6-2 or TRBV6-3 and TRBJ2-3; TRBD2 agrees at 9 bases. This CDR3 has 13 amino acids. Germline V lookup: CDR1 MNHEY, CDR2 SVGEGT. The CDR3 region has the DNA TGTGCCAGCAGCACTACTTCTAGCGGGGAGAAACCTTTT. It yields the protein CASSTTSSGEKPF.

V is TRBV5-6 and J is TRBJ2-7; D is unclear. The CDR3 has 13 residues. Trimming took 4 bases from V and 6 from J, leaving 14 bases between them. Per germline, CDR1 SGHDT and CDR2 YYEEEE. CDR3 bases: TGTGCCAGCAGCCCAGGACGGAGCCGCGAGCAGTACTTC. It yields the protein CASSPGRSREQYF.

CDR3 in amino acids: CASSPGGGNYEQYF. CDR3 in DNA: TGTGCCAGCAGCCCCGGGGGAGGGAACTACGAGCAGTACTTC. The J gene is TRBJ2-7, the V gene TRBV5-8; 7 nucleotides line up with TRBD2. This CDR3 comprises 14 residues. V shed 4 bases, J shed 3 bases, and the junction held 7 bases outside the gene matches. In germline, CDR1 is SGHTS, CDR2 YDEGEE.

The chain combines TRBV7-8 with TRBJ2-7, with TRBD2 matching over 13 bases. V was pared by 6 bases and J by 2 bases, with 13 bases of the junction left unmatched. The CDR3 consists of 18 residues. From germline, CDR1 is SGHVS and CDR2 FQNEAQ. The CDR3 region is CASRSSGTSGTFTYEQYF. The CDR3 DNA follows: TGTGCCAGCAGATCCTCCGGGACTAGCGGGACCTTTACCTACGAGCAGTACTTC.

This chain connects TRBV7-2 to TRBJ2-4; the D is unclear. The CDR3 is made up of 13 amino acids. V gave up 5 bases and J gave up 13 bases, with 18 bases separating them. CDR1 and CDR2 from the germline V gene are SGHTA and FQGNSA. The CDR3 loop is CASSLGAVSEQYF. The CDR3 nucleotides read TGTGCCAGCAGCCTGGGCGCCGTGTCAGAGCAGTACTTC.

This clone was observed a single time. The CDR3 loop reads CASSLAEGGTDTQYF. CDR3 sequence (DNA): TGTGCCAGCAGTTTAGCGGAGGGGGGCACAGATACGCAGTATTTT. The chain is built from TRBV2 and TRBJ2-3; D possibly matches TRBD1 or TRBD2 (6 bases each). Looked up from germline, CDR1 is SNHLY and CDR2 is FYNNEI. The length of the CDR3 is 15 residues. V was pared by 5 bases and J by 1 base, with 13 bases between.

This chain links TRBV9 with TRBJ1-6; maybe TRBD1 (6 bases). V shed 4 bases and J shed 10 bases, with 24 bases lying between them. CDR1 and CDR2 from the germline V gene are SGDLS and YYNGEE. This CDR3 has 17 amino acids. This chain's CDR3 is CASSPSGGGGANSPLHF. DNA of the CDR3: TGTGCCAGCAGCCCTAGCGGGGGTGGGGGGGCCAACTCACCCCTCCACTTT.

This rearrangement joins TRBV10-1 to TRBJ1-5, with D possibly being TRBD1 (5 bases). The CDR3 covers 15 residues. V was clipped by 8 bases and J by 5 bases, with 19 bases between them. Germline V gene data show CDR1 as WNHNN and CDR2 as SYGVQD (reference sequence). The CDR3 DNA follows: TGCGCCAGCCCCCAAACCGGGACCGTTGATCAGCCCCAGCATTTT. Translation: CASPQTGTVDQPQHF.

The V and J genes are TRBV5-1 and TRBJ1-3; D remains ambiguous. Germline V gene data show CDR1 as SGHRS and CDR2 as YFSETQ. Trimming shortened V by 0 bases and J by 2 bases, and 9 bases separated the two germline ends. The CDR3 has 15 amino acids. The CDR3 here is CASSLVSGAGNTIYF. CDR3 coding DNA: TGCGCCAGCAGCTTGGTTTCAGGCGCTGGAAACACCATATATTTT.

The chain links TRBV7-9 to TRBJ2-5, with TRBD2 as a possible D gene (6 bases). Trimming took off 1 base at V and 14 bases at J, with 17 bases between the two ends. Germline V CDR1 and CDR2: SEHNR, FQNEAQ (reference sequence). The CDR3 length is 13 residues. The CDR3 sequence: CASSLVGLPQKYF. The CDR3 DNA sequence: TGTGCCAGCAGCTTAGTAGGACTACCTCAAAAATACTTC.

The chain links TRBV12-3 or TRBV12-4 to TRBJ2-7; D is possibly TRBD1 (5 bases). This CDR3 is 13 amino acids long. Trimming removed 3 bases at V and 5 bases at J, with 11 bases between. CDR3 nucleotides: TGTGCCAGCAGTTTCTACTTAGGGGACGAGCAGTACTTC. Its translation is CASSFYLGDEQYF.

In its sample, this clone was seen a few times. The rearrangement links TRBV28 to TRBJ1-1, with a tentative D call TRBD1 (5 bases). Germline CDR1 is MDHEN and CDR2 is SYDVKM. Trimming stripped 1 base from V and 1 base from J, with 16 bases between. The CDR3 runs to 17 residues. CDR3 sequence: CASSLLGALIENTEAFF. CDR3 DNA: TGTGCCAGCAGTTTATTAGGGGCCCTAATCGAGAACACTGAAGCTTTCTTT.

On this clone itself: This sample also contains other DNA sequences that code for the same CDR3. V is TRBV18 and J is TRBJ1-1; the D is unclear. V was pared by 2 bases and J by 0 bases, with 4 bases between. Per the germline V gene, CDR1 is KGHSH and CDR2 is LQKENI. This CDR3 spans 13 amino acids. The DNA of the CDR3 is TGTGCCAGCTCACCAGGGTTGAACACTGAAGCTTTCTTT. It is translated as CASSPGLNTEAFF.

V is TRBV9 and J is TRBJ1-2; TRBD1 matches at 10 bases. The germline V gene has CDR1 SGDLS and CDR2 YYNGEE. The junction had 11 bases not matched to a gene; V was cut back by 3 bases and J by 6 bases. CDR3 size: 16 residues. CDR3 region: CASSEPPRDRGDGYTF. CDR3 nucleotide sequence: TGTGCCAGCAGCGAACCACCCCGGGACAGGGGCGATGGCTACACCTTC.

The V gene is TRBV7-2, the J gene TRBJ2-7; 7 bases match TRBD2. CDR3 length: 14 residues. V lost 4 bases, J lost 3 bases, and 6 bases stayed unmatched. CDR1 is SGHTA, CDR2 FQGNSA, per germline. The CDR3 nucleotides read TGTGCCAGCAGCTCGGGACTAATCAGCTACGAGCAGTACTTC. Protein sequence: CASSSGLISYEQYF.

The chain carries TRBV2 and TRBJ2-5; a weak D match, TRBD2 (5 bases). Germline-derived CDR1 and CDR2 are SNHLY and FYNNEI. With 6 bases removed from V and 5 bases from J, the gap between germline ends came to 19 bases. This CDR3 is 15 amino acids long. CDR3 protein: CASRPTGLQGETQYF. The CDR3 DNA is TGTGCCAGCAGACCAACCGGACTCCAAGGGGAGACCCAGTACTTC.

Comments on this clone: Other nucleotide sequences in the sample specify the same CDR3. V gene TRBV5-1 combines with J gene TRBJ1-2; 7 bases match TRBD1. The CDR3 runs 15 residues. Losses at the gene ends were 4 bases for V and 4 bases for J; bases not matched to a gene: 10. The germline V gene encodes CDR1 SGHRS and CDR2 YFSETQ. CDR3 protein: CASSNGGGGAYGYTF. CDR3 coding DNA: TGCGCCAGCAGCAACGGGGGAGGGGGCGCCTATGGCTACACCTTC.

This chain joins TRBV29-1 and TRBJ1-2, with D hard to call. Germline V gene data show CDR1 as SQVTM and CDR2 as ANQGSEA. The CDR3 sequence is 11 residues long. Trimming stripped 3 bases from V and 2 bases from J, with 4 bases between. The CDR3 DNA sequence: TGCAGCGTTGAGGTAAACTATGGCTACACCTTC. It codes for CSVEVNYGYTF.

The genes are TRBV29-1 and TRBJ1-1, with a possible D match to TRBD1 (6 bases). The CDR3 has 13 amino acids. The V end was cut by 7 bases, the J end by 4 bases, with 16 bases between. From germline, CDR1 is SQVTM and CDR2 ANQGSEA. CDR3 in DNA: TGCAGCGGCCGAGGGGGTTCGGGCACTGAAGCTTTCTTT. Translation: CSGRGGSGTEAFF.